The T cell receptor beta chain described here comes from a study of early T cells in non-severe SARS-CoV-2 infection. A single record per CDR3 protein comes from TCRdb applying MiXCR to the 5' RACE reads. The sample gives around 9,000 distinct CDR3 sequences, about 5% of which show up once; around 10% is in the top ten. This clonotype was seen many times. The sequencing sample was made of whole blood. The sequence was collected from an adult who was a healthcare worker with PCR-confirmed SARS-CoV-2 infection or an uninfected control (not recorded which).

The CDR3 DNA reads as TGTGCCAGCAGTTTCAATGGGTACGCCGGCAATCAGCCCCAGCATTTT. Translated, it gives CASSFNGYAGNQPQHF. The V and J genes are TRBV12-3 or TRBV12-4 and TRBJ1-5; D unclear. Trimming left V 3 bases short and J 2 bases short, with 14 bases between. The CDR3 sequence is 16 residues long.